Sequencing of this T cell receptor beta chain was carried out in a study of OX40 agonist ivuxolimab in advanced cancers. Study information: Dose-escalation subjects each had hepatocellular carcinoma, melanoma, renal cell or head and neck cancer. Three patients, one with hepatocellular carcinoma and two with cutaneous melanoma, responded partially. Study-wide findings and caveats: Doses of 0.1 to 3.0 mg/kg were accompanied by clonal expansion of CD4+ and CD8+ blood T cells by week 6. Expanded peripheral T cell antigen specificity was not determined.

With regard to this clone: What it binds is not known.

This table comes from immunoSEQ multiplex PCR, and its TCRdb copy is limited to in-frame clones, with some not included. This table has roughly 100,000 clones, roughly 89% appearing once. The germline gives CDR1 LNHDA, CDR2 SQIVND (reference sequence). The CDR3 is 14 residues long. J was trimmed by 3 bases and V by 5 bases; bases with no gene match: 5. The chain is built from TRBV19 and TRBJ1-2; 8 nucleotides match TRBD1. The TCR sequence derives from an adult with an advanced solid tumor such as melanoma, head and neck, liver or kidney cancer. Sequenced material: CD4+ or CD8+ T cells sorted from blood, taken in a trial of the OX40 agonist ivuxolimab. In DNA, the CDR3 is TGTGCCAGTAGTTTAGGACAGGGCGACTATGGCTACACCTTC. The encoded protein is CASSLGQGDYGYTF.